This T cell receptor beta chain was observed in a study of OX40 agonist ivuxolimab in advanced cancers. Across the study: Hepatocellular carcinoma, melanoma, renal cell or head and neck cancer affected the dose-escalation patients. Partial responses were achieved by three patients: one hepatocellular carcinoma, two cutaneous melanoma.

V dropped 5 bases and J dropped 4; count of bases not matched to a gene: 6. The CDR3 length is 13 residues. Germline loops: CDR1 GTSNPN, CDR2 SVGIG (reference sequence). Points from the study as a whole: Mean expanded clone counts were higher in CD8+ than CD4+ T cells.

The data were produced by immunoSEQ multiplex PCR, yet TCRdb's version contains in-frame clones alone and is incomplete. The top ten clones hold almost 1.5% of a sample with 50,000 to 75,000 clones, approximately 80% of them seen once. If patients had autoimmune disease history or systemic immunosuppression, they were excluded. This clone turned up a few times. The antigen remains undetermined. The receptor comes from an adult with an advanced solid tumor such as melanoma, head and neck, liver or kidney cancer. Sequencing used CD4+ or CD8+ T cells sorted from blood, obtained in a trial of the OX40 agonist ivuxolimab. The rearrangement joins TRBV30 to TRBJ1-2; 8 nucleotides match TRBD1. In nucleotides, the CDR3 is TGTGCCTGGGGTAGGGACAGGCCCTATGGCTACACCTTC. Translated, it gives CAWGRDRPYGYTF.